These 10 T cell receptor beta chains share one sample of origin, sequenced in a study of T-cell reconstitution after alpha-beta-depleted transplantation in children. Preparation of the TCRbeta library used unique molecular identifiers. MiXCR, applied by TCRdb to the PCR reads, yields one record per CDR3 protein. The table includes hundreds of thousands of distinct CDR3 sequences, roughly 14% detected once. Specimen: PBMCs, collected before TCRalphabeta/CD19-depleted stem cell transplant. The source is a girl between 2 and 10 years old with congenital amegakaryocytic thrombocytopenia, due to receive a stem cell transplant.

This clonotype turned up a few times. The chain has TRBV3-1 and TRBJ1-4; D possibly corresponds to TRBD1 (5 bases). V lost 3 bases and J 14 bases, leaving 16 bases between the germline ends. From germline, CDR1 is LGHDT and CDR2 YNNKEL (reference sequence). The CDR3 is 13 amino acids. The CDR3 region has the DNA TGTGCCAGCAGCCAGCTTGACAGCGGGTTTCTGTTTTTT. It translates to CASSQLDSGFLFF.

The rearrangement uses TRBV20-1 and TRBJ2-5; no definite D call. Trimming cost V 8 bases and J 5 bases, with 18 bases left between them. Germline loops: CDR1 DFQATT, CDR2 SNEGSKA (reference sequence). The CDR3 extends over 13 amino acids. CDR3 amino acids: CSPRASGVETQYF. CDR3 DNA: TGCAGTCCCCGGGCCTCAGGAGTGGAGACCCAGTACTTC.

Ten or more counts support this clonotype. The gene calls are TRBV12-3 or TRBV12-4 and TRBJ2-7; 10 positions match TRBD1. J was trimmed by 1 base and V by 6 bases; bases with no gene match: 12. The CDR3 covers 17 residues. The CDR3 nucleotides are TGTGCCAGCAGCCTCGGCTTCCGGGACAGGGGTTCCTACGAGCAGTACTTC. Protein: CASSLGFRDRGSYEQYF.

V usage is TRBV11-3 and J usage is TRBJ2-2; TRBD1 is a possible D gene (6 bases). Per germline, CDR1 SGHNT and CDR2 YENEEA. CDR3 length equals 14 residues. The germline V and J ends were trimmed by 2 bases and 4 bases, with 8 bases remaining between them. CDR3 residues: CASSLRQATGELFF. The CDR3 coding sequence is TGTGCCAGCAGCTTACGACAGGCCACCGGGGAGCTGTTTTTT.

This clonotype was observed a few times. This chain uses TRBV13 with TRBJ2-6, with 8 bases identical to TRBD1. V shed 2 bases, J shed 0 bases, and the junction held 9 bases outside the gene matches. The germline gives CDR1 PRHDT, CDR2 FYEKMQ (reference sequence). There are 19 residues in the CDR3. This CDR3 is CASSLSPTGAFSGANVLTF. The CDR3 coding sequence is TGTGCCAGCAGCTTATCCCCGACAGGGGCTTTCTCTGGGGCCAACGTCCTGACTTTC.

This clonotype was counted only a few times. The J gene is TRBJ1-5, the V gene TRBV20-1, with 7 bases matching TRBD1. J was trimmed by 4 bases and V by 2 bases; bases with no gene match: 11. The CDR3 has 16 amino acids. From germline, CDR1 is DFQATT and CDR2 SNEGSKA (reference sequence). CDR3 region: CSARPPGGRVNQPQHF. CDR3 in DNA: TGCAGTGCTAGACCCCCAGGGGGAAGAGTGAATCAGCCCCAGCATTTT.

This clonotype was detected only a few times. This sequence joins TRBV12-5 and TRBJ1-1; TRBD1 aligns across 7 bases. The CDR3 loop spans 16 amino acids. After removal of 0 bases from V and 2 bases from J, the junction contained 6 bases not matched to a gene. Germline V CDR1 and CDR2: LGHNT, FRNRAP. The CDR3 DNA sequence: TGTGCTAGTGGTTTGGTACGAAGGGGGCGAAACACTGAAGCTTTCTTT. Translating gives CASGLVRRGRNTEAFF.

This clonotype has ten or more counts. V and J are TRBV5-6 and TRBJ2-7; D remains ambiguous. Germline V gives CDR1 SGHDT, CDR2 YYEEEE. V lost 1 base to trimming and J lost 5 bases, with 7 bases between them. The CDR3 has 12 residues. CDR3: CASSLFPNEQYF. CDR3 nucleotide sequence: TGTGCCAGCAGCTTGTTCCCAAACGAGCAGTACTTC.

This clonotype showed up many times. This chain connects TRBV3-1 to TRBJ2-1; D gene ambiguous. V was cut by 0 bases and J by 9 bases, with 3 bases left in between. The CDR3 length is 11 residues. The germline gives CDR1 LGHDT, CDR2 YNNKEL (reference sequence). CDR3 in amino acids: CASSQDLEQFF. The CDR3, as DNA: TGTGCCAGCAGCCAAGATCTTGAGCAGTTCTTC.

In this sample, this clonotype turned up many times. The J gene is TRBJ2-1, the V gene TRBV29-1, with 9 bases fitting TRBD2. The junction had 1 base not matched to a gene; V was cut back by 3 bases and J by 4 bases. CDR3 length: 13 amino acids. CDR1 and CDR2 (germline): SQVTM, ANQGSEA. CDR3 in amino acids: CSVDAGGYNEQFF. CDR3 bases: TGCAGCGTTGATGCGGGAGGGTACAATGAGCAGTTCTTC.